This section outlines one T cell receptor beta chain sequence together with its context. The antigen remains unidentified. The entry originates in a study of T cell responses to AZD1222 COVID-19 vaccine. Second-dose recipients at about 4 or about 12 weeks were treated as one pooled group. CDR3 length equals 14 residues. The germline V gene has CDR1 SGHRS and CDR2 YFSETQ. V lost 7 bases and J lost 0, with 10 bases in between. The assay was immunoSEQ multiplex PCR, and TCRdb's table has in-frame clones only and misses some. The sample holds 250,000 to 300,000 clones, approximately 94% seen once. Study results and limitations: Clonal diversity may have been underestimated, and the donors were mostly white British, with more females than males. Every sample of the repertoires postdated the peak T cell response. Dominant at 160-218 and 743-854, vaccine-associated CD4 TCRs also spanned spike.

The chain joins TRBV5-1 to TRBJ2-2, with D hard to call. Sequencing was performed on peripheral blood, taken 28 days after the second AZD1222 dose. The sequence derives from an adult who received the AZD1222 COVID-19 vaccine. CDR3 loop: CASCGATNTGELFF. The CDR3 DNA reads as TGCGCCAGCTGCGGAGCTACGAACACCGGGGAGCTGTTTTTT.